This T cell receptor (beta chain) was obtained from a study of T cell responses to AZD1222 COVID-19 vaccine. Study-wide points: Repertoires were sampled only after the peak T cell response. As reported, nearly half of all spike-specific TCRs target variant regions that are unmutated. Increased Spike-specific TCR breadth and depth were observed after two AZD1222 doses. The donor group comprised mostly white British people and more females; the analysis possibly underestimated clonal diversity.

Libraries were prepared by immunoSEQ multiplex PCR; TCRdb keeps only in-frame clonotypes and omits some of them. The data show about 130,000 clones, around 94% seen once. Per germline, CDR1 KGHSH and CDR2 LQKENI. The CDR3 spans 14 residues. V trimming: 6 bases; J trimming: 6 bases; junction bases outside the gene matches: 9. With respect to this clone: Its antigen remains unknown.

V usage is TRBV18 and J usage is TRBJ1-2; 8 positions match TRBD1. The source material was peripheral blood, sampled on day 0 of AZD1222 vaccination. The receptor was isolated from an adult in good health. CDR3: CASSPSDRDHGYTF. The CDR3 coding sequence is TGTGCCAGCTCCCCTTCGGACAGGGATCATGGCTACACCTTC.